Below, 10 T cell receptor beta chains from the same sample are listed, as sequenced in a study of neurological immune-mediated disorders. TCRdb redid the calling of the 5' RACE reads with MiXCR, one entry per CDR3 protein. Of 25,000 to 35,000 distinct CDR3 sequences listed, around 3.4% are singletons. Sequenced material: PBMCs. The receptors originated from a woman aged 25 to 39 with multiple sclerosis.

Many counts were recorded for this clonotype. The V gene is TRBV28, the J gene TRBJ2-7, with D uncertain. The germline gives CDR1 MDHEN, CDR2 SYDVKM. V lost 8 bases and J lost 2, with 22 bases in between. This CDR3 spans 16 amino acids. The CDR3 sequence is CASGSQGQQATYEQYF. The CDR3, as DNA: TGTGCCAGCGGTTCCCAAGGGCAGCAAGCTACCTACGAGCAGTACTTC.

In this sample, this clonotype turned up many times. This sequence joins TRBV28 and TRBJ2-6; 10 bases match TRBD2. CDR3 length equals 16 residues. Per the germline V gene, CDR1 is MDHEN and CDR2 is SYDVKM. Trimming took 10 bases from V and 0 from J; bases not matched to a gene: 6. This CDR3 reads CATGGLASSGANVLTF. In DNA form, the CDR3 reads TGTGCCACCGGGGGACTAGCGAGCTCTGGGGCCAACGTCCTGACTTTC.

At least ten counts were recorded for this clonotype. V is TRBV4-3 and J is TRBJ2-1, with 12 bases fitting TRBD2. CDR3 length: 20 residues. Germline-derived CDR1 and CDR2 are LGHNA and YSLEER. With 4 bases clipped from V and 2 bases from J, the junction kept 15 bases outside the gene matches. As DNA, the CDR3 is TGCGCCAGCAGCCGGAATTTTTGGGGACTAGCGGGCCAGGCCTACAATGAGCAGTTCTTC. Residues: CASSRNFWGLAGQAYNEQFF.

This clonotype showed up just a few times. The chain joins TRBV3-1 to TRBJ2-7; the match to TRBD2 covers 8 bases. Germline trimming cut 0 bases from V and 7 bases from J; bases unmatched to any gene: 11. In germline, CDR1 is LGHDT, CDR2 YNNKEL (reference sequence). CDR3 length equals 16 residues. The CDR3 protein is CASSQEGSGGPLEQYF. In nucleotides, the CDR3 is TGTGCCAGCAGCCAAGAGGGAAGCGGGGGCCCTTTAGAGCAGTACTTC.

This clonotype was observed many times. J is TRBJ2-4 and V is TRBV20-1, with TRBD2 identical over 12 bases. V gave up 3 bases and J gave up 2 bases; unmatched junction bases: 5. Germline V gene lookup returns CDR1 DFQATT and CDR2 SNEGSKA (reference sequence). The CDR3 is 16 residues long. The CDR3 spells CSASRLAGVPKNIQYF. CDR3 sequence (DNA): TGCAGTGCTAGCAGACTAGCGGGAGTCCCCAAAAACATTCAGTACTTC.

This clonotype was counted at least ten times. Written as DNA, the CDR3 is TGTGCCAGCAGCCAAATTGGGGCCGAGCAGTTCTTC. Protein product: CASSQIGAEQFF. This sequence joins TRBV3-1 and TRBJ2-1; tentatively, D is TRBD1 (5 bases). Germline V gene lookup returns CDR1 LGHDT and CDR2 YNNKEL (reference sequence). V was clipped by 2 bases and J by 10 bases, with 9 bases between them. The CDR3 totals 12 residues.

This clonotype has ten or more counts. The genes are TRBV4-3 and TRBJ2-6; no clear D gene. The germline CDR1 and CDR2 sequences are LGHNA and YSLEER. Trimming removed 0 bases from V and 0 bases from J, with 6 bases in between. CDR3 size: 16 residues. CDR3 nucleotides: TGCGCCAGCAGCCAAGATGCTGGCTCTGGGGCCAACGTCCTGACTTTC. Residues: CASSQDAGSGANVLTF.

This clonotype was seen at least ten times. V usage is TRBV5-1 and J usage is TRBJ2-1; D might be TRBD1 (6 bases). V lost 4 bases, J lost 10 bases, and 12 bases lay in between. The V gene's germline CDR1 is SGHRS and CDR2 YFSETQ. The CDR3 has 12 amino acids. The CDR3 sequence: CASSPSGEEQFF. In nucleotides, the CDR3 is TGCGCCAGCAGCCCCTCAGGGGAAGAGCAGTTCTTC.

The sample holds many counts of this clonotype. The chain links TRBV27 to TRBJ2-5; 7 bases map to TRBD1. CDR1 and CDR2 from the germline V gene are MNHEY and SMNVEV (reference sequence). This CDR3 has 14 amino acids. V dropped 6 bases and J dropped 4; count of bases not matched to a gene: 8. CDR3 in DNA: TGTGCCAGCAGGCCACCGACAGGGTTAGAGACCCAGTACTTC. It translates to CASRPPTGLETQYF.

The table lists this clonotype with many counts. At one boundary the junction diverges from the germline segment, which might be a read error. The gene calls are TRBV7-2 and TRBJ1-5; no firm D call. The CDR3 contains 13 residues. The germline CDR1 and CDR2 sequences are SGHTA and FQGNSA. CDR3 loop: CASSLATNQPQNF. In DNA, the CDR3 is TGTGCCAGCAGCTTAGCCACTAATCAGCCCCAGAATTTT.